One sample yielded the 31 T cell receptor beta chains listed below, sequenced in a study of T-cell memory formation after mild COVID-19. MiXCR, applied by TCRdb to the 5' RACE reads, yields one record per CDR3 protein. The sample shows 450,000 or so distinct CDR3 sequences, nearly 25% of them seen only once. Sequencing used PBMCs or a T cell subset sorted from them (not recorded which). The receptors come from an adult woman who had mild COVID-19 (a few samples of this study predate the infection). Cell type and time point are not known.

The table lists this clonotype with a few counts. This chain links TRBV3-1 with TRBJ2-7; D may be TRBD2 (5 bases). This CDR3 region has 15 residues. V was cut by 1 base and J by 4 bases, with 14 bases left in between. Per the germline V gene, CDR1 is LGHDT and CDR2 is YNNKEL (reference sequence). The CDR3 reads CASSQVARGRYEQYF. The CDR3 DNA reads TGTGCCAGCAGCCAAGTAGCTCGGGGAAGATACGAGCAGTACTTC.

CDR3 loop: CASQITGDSNYEQYF. The CDR3 region has the DNA TGCGCCAGCCAGATAACGGGGGACAGTAATTACGAGCAGTACTTC. The V and J genes are TRBV5-1 and TRBJ2-7, with D perhaps TRBD1 (7 bases). Trimming stripped 7 bases from V and 4 bases from J, with 21 bases between. The CDR3 consists of 15 residues. Germline values: CDR1 SGHRS, CDR2 YFSETQ.

This clonotype was seen a few times. The chain uses TRBV15 and TRBJ2-3; D is ambiguous. The germline V and J ends were trimmed by 5 bases and 0 bases, with 6 bases remaining between them. CDR1 is LNHNV, CDR2 YYDKDF, per germline (reference sequence). The CDR3 sequence is 13 residues long. The CDR3 DNA reads TGTGCCACCAGCGCTACAAGCACAGATACGCAGTATTTT. It encodes CATSATSTDTQYF.

The V and J genes are TRBV24-1 and TRBJ2-5; D is perhaps TRBD2 (5 bases). V dropped 2 bases and J dropped 5 bases, with 8 bases sitting between them. The CDR3 extends over 13 amino acids. The V gene's germline CDR1 is KGHDR and CDR2 SFDVKD. The CDR3 DNA reads TGTGCCACCAGTGATTCACCGGGGGAGACCCAGTACTTC. As protein: CATSDSPGETQYF.

For this clonotype: One junction end does not reproduce the germline sequence, and a read error may be involved. V is TRBV30 and J is TRBJ1-4; possible D gene TRBD1, 5 bases. From germline, CDR1 is GTSNPN and CDR2 SVGIG (reference sequence). This CDR3 is 14 amino acids long. The CDR3, as DNA: TGTGCCTCGAGTTCGGGACGCCCAGGGGAAAAACTGTTTTTT. Amino acids: CASSSGRPGEKLFF.

The rearrangement links TRBV7-2 to TRBJ2-1, with 7 bases identical to TRBD1. The CDR3 has 17 amino acids. J lost 1 base, V lost 5 bases, and 11 bases had no gene match. Germline V CDR1 and CDR2: SGHTA, FQGNSA. The CDR3 DNA is TGTGCCAGCAGCCCAAGACAGGGCGCGGAATCCTACAATGAGCAGTTCTTC. It is translated as CASSPRQGAESYNEQFF.

The chain couples TRBV6-5 to TRBJ1-1; possibly TRBD1 for D (5 bases). This CDR3 has 16 amino acids. Trimming cost V 2 bases and J 4 bases, with 17 bases left between them. Germline CDR1 reads MNHEY; CDR2 reads SVGAGI. CDR3 residues: CASSYVSPGSGTEAFF. As DNA, the CDR3 is TGTGCCAGCAGTTACGTCAGTCCAGGGTCGGGCACTGAAGCTTTCTTT.

The chain carries TRBV3-1 and TRBJ2-7, with a possible D match to TRBD2 (5 bases). Germline V gene sequence: CDR1 LGHDT, CDR2 YNNKEL (reference sequence). V was pared by 2 bases and J by 2 bases, with 10 bases between. The CDR3 totals 14 residues. CDR3 sequence reads: CASSQHRTAYEQYF. The CDR3 nucleotides read TGTGCCAGCAGCCAACACCGGACTGCCTACGAGCAGTACTTC.

This chain uses TRBV5-1 with TRBJ1-1, with D perhaps TRBD1 (6 bases). Germline CDR1 and CDR2: SGHRS and YFSETQ. Trimming removed 0 bases from V and 4 bases from J, with 22 bases in between. CDR3 length equals 18 residues. DNA for the CDR3: TGCGCCAGCAGCTTGGCGACGAAACAGGGTAGGGTTACCACTGAAGCTTTCTTT. Translation gives CASSLATKQGRVTTEAFF.

The V gene is TRBV24-1, the J gene TRBJ2-7, with 7 bases lining up with TRBD2. With 5 bases clipped from V and 6 bases from J, the junction kept 3 bases outside the gene matches. Germline CDR1 reads KGHDR; CDR2 reads SFDVKD. The length of the CDR3 is 12 residues. The CDR3: CATSATGGEQYF. The DNA for the CDR3 is TGTGCCACCAGTGCCACGGGGGGCGAGCAGTACTTC.

This clonotype was recorded a few times. J is TRBJ1-1 and V is TRBV12-3 or TRBV12-4; D not certain. There are 14 residues in the CDR3. The V end was cut by 5 bases, the J end by 0 bases, with 10 bases between. The CDR3 sequence: CASSPATVNTEAFF. The CDR3 DNA reads TGTGCCAGCAGTCCAGCGACGGTGAACACTGAAGCTTTCTTT.

This sequence joins TRBV24-1 and TRBJ1-1; D perhaps matches TRBD1 (6 bases). The CDR3 has 15 residues. The V end was cut by 2 bases, the J end by 1 base, with 10 bases between. CDR1 and CDR2 from the germline V gene are KGHDR and SFDVKD. The CDR3 sequence is CATSDSGGANTEAFF. The CDR3 coding sequence is TGTGCCACCAGTGATTCCGGGGGGGCGAACACTGAAGCTTTCTTT.

This clonotype has a handful of counts. The gene calls are TRBV7-8 and TRBJ2-1, with D possibly being TRBD1 (5 bases). Germline values: CDR1 SGHVS, CDR2 FQNEAQ. Trimming took off 5 bases at V and 8 bases at J, with 16 bases between the two ends. The CDR3 totals 14 residues. CDR3 DNA sequence: TGTGCCAGCAGCCTCCGGGCAGGGTGGGATGAGCAGTTCTTC. It encodes CASSLRAGWDEQFF.

The chain carries TRBV5-8 and TRBJ2-7; no clear D gene. V was shortened by 2 bases and J by 2 bases, with 11 bases between the two germline ends. CDR1 is SGHTS and CDR2 is YDEGEE in the germline V gene. The CDR3 is 14 amino acids. The CDR3 sequence: CASSLTRIPYEQYF. The CDR3 nucleotides read TGTGCCAGCAGCTTAACCCGGATCCCCTACGAGCAGTACTTC.

As for this clonotype: The junction shows a germline mismatch at one end, possibly a read error. This chain links TRBV12-3 or TRBV12-4 with TRBJ2-1; D is undetermined. The CDR3 consists of 12 residues. The CDR3 sequence is CARSFAVNEQFF. CDR3 DNA: TGTGCCAGAAGTTTTGCCGTCAATGAGCAGTTCTTC.

The rearrangement joins TRBV27 to TRBJ2-7, with D perhaps matching TRBD1 (6 bases). The CDR3 is 14 residues long. Per germline, CDR1 MNHEY and CDR2 SMNVEV (reference sequence). Trimming shortened V by 6 bases and J by 0 bases, and 12 bases separated the two germline ends. CDR3 nucleotide sequence: TGTGCCAGCAGCCGGCAGGGGTACTCCTACGAGCAGTACTTC. This encodes CASSRQGYSYEQYF.

The chain has TRBV12-3 or TRBV12-4 and TRBJ2-3; 12 bases line up with TRBD2. This CDR3 is built from 16 residues. J lost 5 bases, V lost 4 bases, and 7 bases had no gene match. CDR3 in amino acids: CASSSLAGGGGDTQYF. In DNA, the CDR3 is TGTGCCAGCAGTTCACTAGCGGGGGGCGGGGGAGATACGCAGTATTTT.

This clonotype has ten or more counts. This sequence joins TRBV7-9 and TRBJ2-1; the D gene could be TRBD1 or TRBD2 (5 bases each). The CDR3 sequence is 11 residues long. The germline V gene encodes CDR1 SEHNR and CDR2 FQNEAQ (reference sequence). With 4 bases removed from V and 12 bases from J, the gap between germline ends came to 10 bases. The CDR3 region is CASSSTGGQFF. The CDR3 DNA follows: TGTGCCAGCAGCTCCACAGGAGGGCAGTTCTTC.

The chain couples TRBV18 to TRBJ2-7, with D uncertain. The V gene's germline CDR1 is KGHSH and CDR2 LQKENI. Deletions cut 0 bases from V and 3 bases from J, with 6 bases between. There are 13 residues in the CDR3. The CDR3 region has the DNA TGTGCCAGCTCACCACCGCAGGTCTACGAGCAGTACTTC. Translated, it gives CASSPPQVYEQYF.

This clonotype was picked up a small number of times. The rearrangement uses TRBV7-2 and TRBJ2-5; possibly TRBD2 for D (5 bases). The V end lost 6 bases, the J end lost 5 bases, and 13 bases lay between the germline ends. Germline loops: CDR1 SGHTA, CDR2 FQGNSA. The CDR3 extends over 13 amino acids. The CDR3 DNA is TGTGCCAGCAGTCCCTCTCGAGGGGAGACCCAGTACTTC. Translating gives CASSPSRGETQYF.

This clonotype appeared many times. The chain links TRBV7-8 to TRBJ2-5, with D possibly TRBD2 on 5 matching bases. The CDR3 consists of 18 residues. Germline values: CDR1 SGHVS, CDR2 FQNEAQ. Between the trimmed V and J ends, which lost 6 bases and 5 bases, there was a span of 28 bases. The CDR3 DNA reads TGTGCCAGCAGTCTAGCCCATAGGCCCGCCTTAACGGCGGAGACCCAGTACTTC. Translating it yields CASSLAHRPALTAETQYF.

V usage is TRBV12-3 or TRBV12-4 and J usage is TRBJ1-2; possible D gene TRBD1, 6 bases. CDR3 length equals 12 residues. The V and J ends lost 7 bases and 6 bases respectively, with 12 bases between them. This CDR3 reads CASNGQSHGYTF. CDR3 DNA: TGTGCCAGCAATGGACAGAGTCATGGCTACACCTTC.

The chain uses TRBV24-1 and TRBJ1-5, with a possible D match to TRBD1 (6 bases). Germline V gives CDR1 KGHDR, CDR2 SFDVKD. The CDR3 has 15 residues. Trimming left V 2 bases short and J 2 bases short, with 9 bases between. The CDR3: CATSDYREGNQPQHF. DNA for the CDR3: TGTGCCACCAGTGATTACAGGGAGGGCAATCAGCCCCAGCATTTT.

This clonotype appeared once. The chain recombines TRBV29-1 with TRBJ2-3; perhaps TRBD2 as D (5 bases). CDR3 length: 14 amino acids. Trimming shortened V by 3 bases and J by 4 bases, and 14 bases separated the two germline ends. Germline V lookup: CDR1 SQVTM, CDR2 ANQGSEA. The CDR3: CSVDWRKVADTQYF. CDR3 bases: TGCAGCGTTGATTGGAGGAAGGTGGCAGATACGCAGTATTTT.

V is TRBV4-3 and J is TRBJ2-7; a possible D gene is TRBD1 (6 bases). This CDR3 has 17 amino acids. V lost 1 base, J lost 0 bases, and 16 bases lay in between. The V gene's germline CDR1 is LGHNA and CDR2 YSLEER. CDR3 DNA: TGCGCCAGCAGCCAAGGGCATACAGGGCAATACTCCTACGAGCAGTACTTC. Its protein is CASSQGHTGQYSYEQYF.

This sequence joins TRBV10-3 and TRBJ1-2; unclear D gene. Trimming took 2 bases from V and 8 from J, leaving 12 bases between them. The CDR3 totals 13 residues. Germline V gene data show CDR1 as ENHRY and CDR2 as SYGVKD. The CDR3 DNA reads as TGTGCCATCAGTGAGGTTCTTTCTAAGGGCTACACCTTC. Its translation is CAISEVLSKGYTF.

DNA of the CDR3: TGTGCCACCAGCTCCACAGGGGCCCTCACAGATACGCAGTATTTT. This encodes CATSSTGALTDTQYF. J is TRBJ2-3 and V is TRBV24-1, with TRBD1 identical over 7 bases. The CDR3 has 15 amino acids. Germline V gene data show CDR1 as KGHDR and CDR2 as SFDVKD. V lost 7 bases to trimming and J lost 2 bases; unmatched junction nucleotides: 8.

This clonotype was detected many times. The chain has TRBV5-5 and TRBJ2-1; D is uncertain. The CDR3 sequence is 13 residues long. Germline V gene sequence: CDR1 SGHKS, CDR2 YYEKEE (reference sequence). V was trimmed by 2 bases and J by 4 bases, leaving 7 bases between them. CDR3 amino acids: CASSFDLYNEQFF. CDR3 DNA: TGTGCCAGCAGCTTTGACCTTTACAATGAGCAGTTCTTC.

This clonotype was seen a handful of times. This chain connects TRBV7-9 to TRBJ2-2; no firm D call. The germline gives CDR1 SEHNR, CDR2 FQNEAQ (reference sequence). CDR3 length: 15 residues. V was shortened by 0 bases and J by 4 bases, with 9 bases between the two germline ends. CDR3 loop: CASSLASDSTGELFF. The DNA for the CDR3 is TGTGCCAGCAGCTTAGCTTCTGACTCCACCGGGGAGCTGTTTTTT.

This clonotype was counted a few times. A clone one base away is much larger, so this may be a read error. This chain connects TRBV27 to TRBJ2-7; 11 bases match TRBD2. This CDR3 spans 13 amino acids. Per the germline V gene, CDR1 is MNHEY and CDR2 is SMNVEV (reference sequence). V lost 6 bases to trimming and J lost 4 bases; unmatched junction nucleotides: 2. CDR3 coding DNA: TGTGCCAGCAGACTAGCGGGAGTGTACGAGCAGTACTTC. Residues: CASRLAGVYEQYF.

The rearrangement uses TRBV15 and TRBJ1-1; 7 nucleotides align to TRBD1. Germline V gives CDR1 LNHNV, CDR2 YYDKDF (reference sequence). The length of the CDR3 is 15 residues. Germline trimming cut 5 bases from V and 9 bases from J; bases unmatched to any gene: 15. This CDR3 reads CATSLSRTGRHQAFF. The CDR3, as DNA: TGTGCCACCAGCCTATCAAGGACAGGTCGGCATCAAGCTTTCTTT.